The clone carrying this TCR beta chain was detected many times. The target antigen is unknown. The source of the sample is a study of T cells in Graves' hyperthyroidism and ophthalmopathy. Findings of the study overall: From stable hyperthyroidism, ophthalmopathy was set apart by a 13 V-J model. Most clonotypes expanded in the thyroid (above 0.001) were also present in blood.

Clinical symptoms, serum thyroxine, TRAb, thyroid ultrasound and orbital computed tomography established diagnosis. V trimming: 5 bases; J trimming: 3 bases; junction bases outside the gene matches: 15. Per germline, CDR1 MNHNS and CDR2 SASEGT. CDR3 size: 17 residues. Researchers amplified the TCR beta CDR3 regions from RNA transcripts. TCR CDR3 regions were first amplified by RT-PCR with HTBI primers. TCRdb reanalysed the multiplex PCR reads using MiXCR and keeps one entry per CDR3 protein. The sample lists 550,000 to 650,000 distinct CDR3 sequences, 12% to 15% occurring once. The chain carries TRBV6-1 and TRBJ2-7; TRBD1 matches 8 bases. Sequencing used blood. This sequence originates from a woman between 35 and 50 years old with Graves' hyperthyroidism. CDR3 loop: CASSPKRTGRDYYEQYF. The CDR3 DNA follows: TGTGCCAGCAGTCCCAAGAGGACAGGGAGAGATTACTACGAGCAGTACTTC.